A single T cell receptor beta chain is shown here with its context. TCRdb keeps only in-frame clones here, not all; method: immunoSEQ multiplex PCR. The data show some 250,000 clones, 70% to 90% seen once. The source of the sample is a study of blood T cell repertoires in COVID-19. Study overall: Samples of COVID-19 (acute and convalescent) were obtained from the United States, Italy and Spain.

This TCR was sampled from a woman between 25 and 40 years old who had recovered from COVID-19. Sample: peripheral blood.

CDR3 loop: CASSGRTGQTEAFF. In nucleotides, the CDR3 is TGTGCCAGCAGCGGGAGGACAGGGCAGACTGAAGCTTTCTTT. The chain combines TRBV9 with TRBJ1-1; the match to TRBD1 covers 8 bases. This CDR3 is 14 amino acids long. Per germline, CDR1 SGDLS and CDR2 YYNGEE. V shed 3 bases, J shed 5 bases, and the junction held 6 bases outside the gene matches.